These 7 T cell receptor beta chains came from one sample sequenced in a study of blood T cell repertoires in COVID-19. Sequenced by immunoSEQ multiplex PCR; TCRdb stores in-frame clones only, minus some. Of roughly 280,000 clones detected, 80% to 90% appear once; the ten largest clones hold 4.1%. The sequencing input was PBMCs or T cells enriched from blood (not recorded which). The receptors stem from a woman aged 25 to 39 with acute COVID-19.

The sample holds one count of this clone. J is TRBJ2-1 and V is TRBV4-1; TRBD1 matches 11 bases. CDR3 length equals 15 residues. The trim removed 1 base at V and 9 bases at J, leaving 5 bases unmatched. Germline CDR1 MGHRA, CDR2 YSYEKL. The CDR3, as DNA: TGCGCCAGCAGCCAAGTAGGACAGGGGGCATCTGAGCAGTTCTTC. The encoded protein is CASSQVGQGASEQFF.

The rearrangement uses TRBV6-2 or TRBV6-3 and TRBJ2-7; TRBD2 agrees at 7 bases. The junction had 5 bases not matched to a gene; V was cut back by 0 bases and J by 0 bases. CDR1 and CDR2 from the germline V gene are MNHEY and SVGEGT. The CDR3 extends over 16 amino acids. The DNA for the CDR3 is TGTGCCAGCAGTTACTCGATGCGGGAGAGCTCCTACGAGCAGTACTTC. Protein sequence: CASSYSMRESSYEQYF.

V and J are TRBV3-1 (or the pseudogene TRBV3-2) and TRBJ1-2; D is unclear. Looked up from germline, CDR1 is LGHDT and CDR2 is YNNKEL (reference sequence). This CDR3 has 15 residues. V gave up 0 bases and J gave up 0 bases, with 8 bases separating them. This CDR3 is CASSQESRSNYGYTF. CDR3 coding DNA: TGTGCCAGCAGCCAAGAGTCGCGTTCTAACTATGGCTACACCTTC.

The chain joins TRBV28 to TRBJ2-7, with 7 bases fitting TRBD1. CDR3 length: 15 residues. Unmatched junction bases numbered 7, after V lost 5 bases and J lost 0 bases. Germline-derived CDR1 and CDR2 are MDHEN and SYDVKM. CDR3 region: CASSLGTVSSYEQYF. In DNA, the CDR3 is TGTGCCAGCAGTCTTGGGACAGTCAGCTCCTACGAGCAGTACTTC.

The DNA for the CDR3 is TGTGCCAGCAGTTCGGAGGGCAGGGCGGCTGGCTACACCTTC. Protein product: CASSSEGRAAGYTF. This chain joins TRBV27 and TRBJ1-2; a weak D match, TRBD1 (5 bases). The germline V gene has CDR1 MNHEY and CDR2 SMNVEV (reference sequence). The CDR3 runs 14 residues. The ends were cut back, 4 bases at V and 7 bases at J, with 16 bases in the middle.

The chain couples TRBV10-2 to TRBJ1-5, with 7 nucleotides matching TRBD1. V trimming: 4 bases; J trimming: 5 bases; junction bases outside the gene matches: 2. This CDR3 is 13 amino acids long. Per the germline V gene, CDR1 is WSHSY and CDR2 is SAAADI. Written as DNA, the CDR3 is TGCGCCAGCAGTGCAGGGGGAGATCAGCCCCAGCATTTT. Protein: CASSAGGDQPQHF.

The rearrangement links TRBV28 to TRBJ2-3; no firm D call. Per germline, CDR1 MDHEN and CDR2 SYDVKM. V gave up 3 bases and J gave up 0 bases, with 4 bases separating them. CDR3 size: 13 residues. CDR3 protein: CASSLSSTDTQYF. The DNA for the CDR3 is TGTGCCAGCAGTTTGAGCAGCACAGATACGCAGTATTTT.